One sample yielded the 21 T cell receptor beta chains listed below, sequenced in a study of beta chain features in type 1 diabetes. The investigators reverse transcribed all of the isolated RNA, so they sequenced expressed TCRB transcripts. Libraries were prepared by immunoSEQ multiplex PCR; TCRdb keeps only in-frame clonotypes and omits some of them. The sample yields 640,000 or so clones, 11% to 15% seen once. Broader study findings: There was a moderate but significant shortening of TCRB CDR3s in all four CD4+ subsets of Type 1 diabetes patients.

Antigens for these TCRs are unknown. The specimen sequenced was naive CD4+ T cells from blood. Receptors were obtained from a man younger than 30 with type 1 diabetes.

The table lists this clone with a few counts. This chain uses TRBV18 with TRBJ2-7, with D hard to call. Trimming stripped 3 bases from V and 4 bases from J, with 13 bases between. Germline loops: CDR1 KGHSH, CDR2 LQKENI. The length of the CDR3 is 14 residues. The CDR3 here is CASSPTGSRYEQYF. DNA of the CDR3: TGTGCCAGCTCACCGACCGGATCGCGTTACGAGCAGTACTTC.

In its sample, this clone was seen a few times. This chain uses TRBV2 with TRBJ1-2; no clear D gene. Germline-derived CDR1 and CDR2 are SNHLY and FYNNEI. The CDR3 is 14 residues long. V was clipped by 2 bases and J by 4 bases, with 11 bases between them. CDR3 protein: CASSERTDRYGYTF. CDR3 nucleotides: TGTGCCAGCAGTGAAAGAACGGATCGCTATGGCTACACCTTC.

The chain employs TRBV30 and TRBJ1-4, with 9 bases aligning to TRBD1. Trimming at V came to 6 bases and at J to 6 bases, leaving 17 bases not matched to a gene. In germline, CDR1 is GTSNPN, CDR2 SVGIG (reference sequence). CDR3 length: 17 residues. The CDR3 sequence is CACTPGTGSRYHEKLFF. CDR3 nucleotide sequence: TGTGCCTGCACCCCCGGGACAGGGAGTCGATATCATGAAAAACTGTTTTTT.

This sequence joins TRBV6-1 and TRBJ2-7; D perhaps matches TRBD1 (6 bases). CDR3 length equals 14 residues. The ends were cut back, 7 bases at V and 0 bases at J, with 13 bases in the middle. CDR1 MNHNS and CDR2 SASEGT come from the germline V gene. CDR3 sequence reads: CASILTGVSYEQYF. In DNA, the CDR3 is TGTGCCAGCATCTTGACAGGAGTCTCCTACGAGCAGTACTTC.

The chain couples TRBV7-3 to TRBJ2-6; 7 bases match TRBD2. The V gene's germline CDR1 is SGHTA and CDR2 FQGTGA. Germline trimming cut 5 bases from V and 0 bases from J; bases unmatched to any gene: 10. The CDR3 extends over 18 amino acids. The CDR3 DNA reads TGTGCCAGCAGCCCGCGCGGGGGTACAGTCTCTGGGGCCAACGTCCTGACTTTC. This sequence encodes CASSPRGGTVSGANVLTF.

This clone was observed a few times. The V call is TRBV6-6, the J call TRBJ2-2; D tentatively reads TRBD1 or TRBD2 (5 bases each). Trimming left V 4 bases short and J 5 bases short, with 8 bases between. This CDR3 is built from 13 residues. Germline-derived CDR1 and CDR2 are MNHNY and SVGAGI (reference sequence). For the CDR3, the DNA is TGTGCCAGCAGTTTGGGGGATACCGGGGAGCTGTTTTTT. This encodes CASSLGDTGELFF.

The chain joins TRBV2 to TRBJ2-1; 8 bases agree with TRBD2. CDR3 length: 16 amino acids. After removal of 7 bases from V and 6 bases from J, the junction contained 14 bases not matched to a gene. In germline, CDR1 is SNHLY, CDR2 FYNNEI. In nucleotides, the CDR3 is TGTGCCAGCACCTTCTCCGGGGGGGCCTTGGTCAATGAGCAGTTCTTC. Protein product: CASTFSGGALVNEQFF.

This clone was picked up a small number of times. The chain is built from TRBV5-1 and TRBJ2-5; 13 positions match TRBD2. This CDR3 comprises 18 residues. V lost 0 bases and J lost 1; bases outside the gene matches: 6. Germline V gene sequence: CDR1 SGHRS, CDR2 YFSETQ. The CDR3 DNA reads TGCGCCAGCAGCTTGGCCCCTAGGACTAGCGGGGGCCAAGAGACCCAGTACTTC. It specifies CASSLAPRTSGGQETQYF.

There are a few counts of this clone. This chain links TRBV29-1 with TRBJ1-1, with D unclear. Per the germline V gene, CDR1 is SQVTM and CDR2 is ANQGSEA. This CDR3 is built from 14 residues. V lost 3 bases and J lost 0, with 11 bases in between. The CDR3 sequence: CSVERSLMNTEAFF. CDR3 coding DNA: TGCAGCGTTGAGAGGAGTCTCATGAACACTGAAGCTTTCTTT.

V gene TRBV5-1 combines with J gene TRBJ2-3, with D maybe TRBD2 (6 bases). Germline CDR1 SGHRS, CDR2 YFSETQ. Trimming took 4 bases from V and 6 from J, leaving 18 bases between them. The CDR3 spans 15 residues. The chain's CDR3 is CASSPGPAGSDTQYF. The DNA of the CDR3 is TGCGCCAGCAGCCCGGGCCCGGCGGGGAGTGATACGCAGTATTTT. Supplemented by reference TRBV5-1 and TRBJ2-3, the full variable domain reads KAGVTQTPRYLIKTRGQQVTLSCSPISGHRSVSWYQQTPGQGLQFLFEYFSETQRNKGNFPGRFSGRQFSNSRSEMNVSTLELGDSALYLCASSPGPAGSDTQYFGPGTRLTVL.

This clone has a handful of counts. The V call is TRBV7-2, the J call TRBJ2-3; perhaps TRBD2 as D (6 bases). Looked up from germline, CDR1 is SGHTA and CDR2 is FQGNSA. The CDR3 is 15 amino acids. The V gene lost 1 base and the J gene lost 4 bases, with 12 bases spanning the gap. The CDR3 DNA is TGTGCCAGCAGCTTAGGTGGGAGGCCCCCAGATACGCAGTATTTT. This sequence encodes CASSLGGRPPDTQYF.

This chain connects TRBV11-2 to TRBJ2-4; D gene unclear. The germline V gene encodes CDR1 SGHAT and CDR2 FQNNGV. CDR3 size: 13 residues. Trimming cost V 6 bases and J 0 bases, with 6 bases left between them. The CDR3 coding sequence is TGTGCCAGCAGTCCCGGAGCCAAAAACATTCAGTACTTC. It specifies CASSPGAKNIQYF.

The rearrangement uses TRBV27 and TRBJ2-3; 14 bases line up with TRBD2. The V gene's germline CDR1 is MNHEY and CDR2 SMNVEV (reference sequence). With V trimmed by 4 bases and J by 0 bases, 6 bases remained unmatched. This CDR3 has 18 residues. CDR3 amino acids: CASSSTSGGARSTDTQYF. In DNA form, the CDR3 reads TGTGCCAGCAGTTCGACTAGCGGGGGGGCGCGAAGCACAGATACGCAGTATTTT.

Only a few counts were recorded for this clone. Other DNA variants within this sample encode the same CDR3. The chain employs TRBV18 and TRBJ2-7, with D hard to call. The germline V gene encodes CDR1 KGHSH and CDR2 LQKENI. V dropped 3 bases and J dropped 2 bases, with 8 bases sitting between them. The CDR3 totals 13 residues. This CDR3 is CASSPAQAYEQYF. The CDR3 nucleotides are TGTGCCAGCTCACCGGCTCAGGCCTACGAGCAGTACTTC.

V and J are TRBV6-6 and TRBJ2-1; tentatively, D is TRBD1 (6 bases). The ends were cut back, 8 bases at V and 5 bases at J, with 19 bases in the middle. Germline assignment: CDR1 MNHNY and CDR2 SVGAGI (reference sequence). The CDR3 extends over 15 amino acids. The CDR3 reads CASSPEGDTNNEQFF. The CDR3 DNA reads TGTGCCAGCTCCCCTGAAGGGGACACCAACAATGAGCAGTTCTTC.

The rearrangement joins TRBV11-2 to TRBJ2-7, with D perhaps matching TRBD1 (5 bases). Germline V gene data show CDR1 as SGHAT and CDR2 as FQNNGV. The CDR3 is 12 amino acids. Trimming removed 5 bases from V and 2 bases from J, with 7 bases in between. The CDR3 DNA reads TGTGCCAGCAGCGGGGCCACCTACGAGCAGTACTTC. Translating gives CASSGATYEQYF.

This clone appeared a few times. This chain joins TRBV28 and TRBJ2-7; D gene unclear. Trimming shortened V by 7 bases and J by 5 bases, and 15 bases separated the two germline ends. Germline assignment: CDR1 MDHEN and CDR2 SYDVKM. The CDR3 loop spans 13 amino acids. The CDR3 spells CASKAVSLDEQYF. The CDR3 DNA reads as TGTGCCAGCAAGGCAGTTTCCCTGGACGAGCAGTACTTC.

This clone appeared a few times. Other DNA sequences within the sample encode an identical CDR3. The chain links TRBV18 to TRBJ1-5; D gene unclear. The CDR3 totals 14 residues. Germline V lookup: CDR1 KGHSH, CDR2 LQKENI. V was cut by 3 bases and J by 0 bases, with 6 bases left in between. The CDR3 nucleotides are TGTGCCAGCTCACCCCGAGATAGCAATCAGCCCCAGCATTTT. Protein product: CASSPRDSNQPQHF.

J is TRBJ1-4 and V is TRBV30; D is undetermined. CDR1 GTSNPN and CDR2 SVGIG come from the germline V gene (reference sequence). The CDR3 totals 14 residues. Trimming pared 0 bases from V and 4 bases from J, leaving 9 bases between. Here the CDR3 DNA reads TGTGCCTGGAGTGTTTCGCAGAATAATGAAAAACTGTTTTTT. As protein: CAWSVSQNNEKLFF.

The CDR3 DNA reads TGTGCCAGCACGGGACAGAGCACAGATACGCAGTATTTT. Protein: CASTGQSTDTQYF. J is TRBJ2-3 and V is TRBV2, with TRBD1 identical over 7 bases. CDR3 size: 13 residues. Germline V gives CDR1 SNHLY, CDR2 FYNNEI. V lost 7 bases and J lost 0; bases outside the gene matches: 1. Variable domain in full (rest from reference TRBV2 and TRBJ2-3): EPEVTQTPSHQVTQMGQEVILRCVPISNHLYFYWYRQILGQKVEFLVSFYNNEISEKSEIFDDQFSVERPDGSNFTLKIRSTKLEDSAMYFCASTGQSTDTQYFGPGTRLTVL.

The table lists this clone with a few counts. The chain uses TRBV7-9 and TRBJ1-5; D may be TRBD1 (5 bases). Germline V gene lookup returns CDR1 SEHNR and CDR2 FQNEAQ (reference sequence). The V and J ends lost 7 bases and 0 bases respectively, with 10 bases between them. The CDR3 sequence is 14 residues long. CDR3 sequence (DNA): TGTGCCAGCAATAGAGGGGCTAGCAATCAGCCCCAGCATTTT. Translating it yields CASNRGASNQPQHF. Full variable domain (outside the CDR3, taken from reference TRBV7-9 and TRBJ1-5): DTGVSQNPRHKITKRGQNVTFRCDPISEHNRLYWYRQTLGQGPEFLTYFQNEAQLEKSRLLSDRFSAERPKGSFSTLEIQRTEQGDSAMYLCASNRGASNQPQHFGDGTRLSIL.